Included here is one T cell receptor (beta chain) sequence, with context. The data were obtained in a study of OX40 agonist ivuxolimab in advanced cancers. TCRdb keeps only in-frame clones here, not all; method: immunoSEQ multiplex PCR. This sample carries 60,000 or so clones, 89% of them seen once, and the ten largest clones take 12%. V lost 5 bases to trimming and J lost 6 bases, with 8 bases between them. The length of the CDR3 is 10 residues. Germline V gene sequence: CDR1 DFQATT, CDR2 SNEGSKA (reference sequence). The starting material was CD4+ or CD8+ T cells sorted from blood, obtained in a trial of the OX40 agonist ivuxolimab. The source is an adult with an advanced solid tumor such as melanoma, head and neck, liver or kidney cancer. This rearrangement joins TRBV20-1 to TRBJ2-7, with D unclear. The DNA of the CDR3 is TGCAGTGCTGAGAGGACCGAGCAGTACTTC. It specifies CSAERTEQYF.